The present TCR beta chain was sequenced within a study of T cell responses to AZD1222 COVID-19 vaccine. Study-level findings and limits: Vaccine-related CD4 TCRs covered spike, predominating at 160-218 and 743-854.

In the case of this clone: Its matching antigen is unknown.

Profiled with immunoSEQ multiplex PCR; TCRdb holds only in-frame clones, not every one. The sample has 100,000 or so clones; 80% to 90% are singletons. This CDR3 is 14 amino acids long. The germline V gene encodes CDR1 LNHNV and CDR2 YYDKDF (reference sequence). V lost 4 bases and J 1 base, leaving 10 bases between the germline ends. The rearrangement links TRBV15 to TRBJ1-2; D may be TRBD1 (6 bases). Sequenced here: peripheral blood, sampled on day 0 of AZD1222 vaccination. The sequence derives from an adult in good health. CDR3 nucleotides: TGTGCCACCAGCACGACAGGTAGTAACTATGGCTACACCTTC. This translates into CATSTTGSNYGYTF.